These 15 T cell receptor beta chains share one sample of origin, sequenced in a study of CD8+ T cells in alopecia areata. cDNA reverse transcribed from extracted RNA served as the sequencing template. Repertoires were generated with immunoSEQ multiplex PCR, while TCRdb's copy carries only in-frame clones and drops some. The sample records 170,000 or so clones, around 50% being singletons. Treatment specified: oral pan-JAK inhibitor, 5-10 mg twice daily. Sequenced material: CD8+ T cells sorted from blood, taken at week 24, from a patient treated with tofacitinib. These receptors came from a human donor with alopecia areata.

V and J are TRBV6-5 and TRBJ1-6, with 8 positions matching TRBD1. This CDR3 region has 14 residues. Unmatched junction bases numbered 3, after V lost 5 bases and J lost 6 bases. CDR1 MNHEY and CDR2 SVGAGI come from the germline V gene. CDR3 coding DNA: TGTGCCAGCAGTCCAGGACAGGGTAATTCACCCCTCCACTTT. Translated: CASSPGQGNSPLHF.

This clone was counted between two and nine times. V is TRBV7-9 and J is TRBJ1-4; D remains ambiguous. Trimming removed 5 bases from V and 8 bases from J, with 15 bases in between. The CDR3 extends over 14 amino acids. Germline values: CDR1 SEHNR, CDR2 FQNEAQ (reference sequence). Here the CDR3 DNA reads TGTGCCAGCAGCCCGATGGGATCTTTCGAAAAACTGTTTTTT. This codes for CASSPMGSFEKLFF.

The chain is built from TRBV6-5 and TRBJ2-3; D perhaps matches TRBD2 (5 bases). V was pared by 7 bases and J by 2 bases, with 13 bases between. CDR3 length equals 14 residues. The germline CDR1 and CDR2 sequences are MNHEY and SVGAGI. As DNA, the CDR3 is TGTGCCAGCAACAGAAAGCGGTACACAGATACGCAGTATTTT. It encodes CASNRKRYTDTQYF.

V is TRBV30 and J is TRBJ2-3; D call uncertain. CDR3 length: 14 residues. With 3 bases removed from V and 0 bases from J, the gap between germline ends came to 10 bases. The germline gives CDR1 GTSNPN, CDR2 SVGIG (reference sequence). CDR3 in DNA: TGTGCCTGGAGCCCGTTCCATAGCACAGATACGCAGTATTTT. Its translation: CAWSPFHSTDTQYF.

The V call is TRBV13, the J call TRBJ2-5; TRBD2 might be the D (5 bases). The CDR3 sequence is 13 residues long. V was pared by 6 bases and J by 5 bases, with 13 bases between. CDR1 PRHDT and CDR2 FYEKMQ come from the germline V gene (reference sequence). CDR3 amino acids: CASSYSGWETQYF. Written as DNA, the CDR3 is TGTGCCAGCAGTTACTCGGGATGGGAGACCCAGTACTTC.

The V gene is TRBV29-1, the J gene TRBJ2-5, with D hard to call. Germline-derived CDR1 and CDR2 are SQVTM and ANQGSEA. The V gene lost 7 bases and the J gene lost 4 bases, with 10 bases spanning the gap. This CDR3 has 11 residues. For the CDR3, the DNA is TGCAGCGGTGACAAGGGAGAGACCCAGTACTTC. Translated, it gives CSGDKGETQYF.

The chain carries TRBV7-9 and TRBJ1-4; D might be TRBD1 (5 bases). V was cut by 7 bases and J by 3 bases, with 21 bases left in between. The germline V gene has CDR1 SEHNR and CDR2 FQNEAQ (reference sequence). The CDR3 is 17 amino acids. For the CDR3, the DNA is TGTGCCAGCAACCTCGGCGGGGCAGGGCTGTCTAATGAAAAACTGTTTTTT. Amino acid sequence: CASNLGGAGLSNEKLFF.

The gene calls are TRBV29-1 and TRBJ1-2; D remains unclear. This CDR3 contains 13 residues. With 1 base removed from V and 2 bases from J, the gap between germline ends came to 8 bases. The germline CDR1 and CDR2 sequences are SQVTM and ANQGSEA. The chain's CDR3 is CSVEAGENYGYTF. In DNA, the CDR3 is TGCAGCGTTGAAGCAGGCGAAAACTATGGCTACACCTTC.

The genes are TRBV29-1 and TRBJ1-3, with 10 bases aligning to TRBD1. The J segment lost 1 base and the V segment lost 7 bases, leaving 1 base of the junction unmatched. Germline V gene sequence: CDR1 SQVTM, CDR2 ANQGSEA. This CDR3 spans 13 amino acids. The CDR3 DNA follows: TGCAGCGGACAGGGGGCATCTGGAAACACCATATATTTT. This encodes CSGQGASGNTIYF. Supplemented by reference TRBV29-1 and TRBJ1-3, the full variable domain reads SAVISQKPSRDICQRGTSLTIQCQVDSQVTMMFWYRQQPGQSLTLIATANQGSEATYESGFVIDKFPISRPNLTFSTLTVSNMSPEDSSIYLCSGQGASGNTIYFGEGSWLTVV.

V usage is TRBV5-1 and J usage is TRBJ1-1; D might be TRBD1 (5 bases). CDR3 size: 15 residues. Per germline, CDR1 SGHRS and CDR2 YFSETQ. V was clipped by 3 bases and J by 0 bases, with 12 bases between them. CDR3 DNA: TGCGCCAGCAGCTGGCTGGGGACGGTGAACACTGAAGCTTTCTTT. Its protein product is CASSWLGTVNTEAFF.

This clone was seen a handful of times. The chain combines TRBV5-1 with TRBJ2-2; tentative D call: TRBD1 (6 bases). Germline CDR1 SGHRS, CDR2 YFSETQ. Trimming removed 6 bases from V and 5 bases from J, with 11 bases in between. The CDR3 loop spans 13 amino acids. This chain's CDR3 is CASTPGDTGELFF. For the CDR3, the DNA is TGCGCCAGCACCCCAGGGGATACCGGGGAGCTGTTTTTT.

This clone was detected a few times. This chain links TRBV5-1 with TRBJ2-3, with D maybe TRBD2 (6 bases). Trimming stripped 0 bases from V and 11 bases from J, with 10 bases between. The CDR3 is made up of 12 amino acids. Germline V gene lookup returns CDR1 SGHRS and CDR2 YFSETQ. CDR3 in amino acids: CASSLEPSVQYF. The CDR3 coding sequence is TGCGCCAGCAGCTTGGAGCCTAGCGTGCAGTATTTT.

The V and J genes are TRBV29-1 and TRBJ2-5; possibly TRBD1 or TRBD2 for D (5 bases each). The J call may be in error: the DNA end matches TRBJ2-7 better. The CDR3 has 14 residues. The V gene's germline CDR1 is SQVTM and CDR2 ANQGSEA. The CDR3 region is CSALGPTSSYEQYF. CDR3 in DNA: TGCAGCGCACTGGGACCGACCAGCTCCTACGAGCAGTACTTC.

In its sample, this clone was seen a few times. The J gene is TRBJ2-2, the V gene TRBV13; 8 positions match TRBD1. V shed 5 bases and J 5 bases; nucleotides not matched to a gene: 7. The germline CDR1 and CDR2 sequences are PRHDT and FYEKMQ (reference sequence). The CDR3 length is 15 residues. The chain's CDR3 is CASSKGTGPTGELFF. In DNA form, the CDR3 reads TGTGCCAGCAGCAAGGGGACAGGTCCTACCGGGGAGCTGTTTTTT.

The chain combines TRBV9 with TRBJ2-3; D is unresolved. Trimming took off 5 bases at V and 6 bases at J, with 7 bases between the two ends. Germline-derived CDR1 and CDR2 are SGDLS and YYNGEE. This CDR3 contains 11 residues. The CDR3 spells CASRKMDTQYF. The CDR3 DNA follows: TGTGCCAGCAGAAAGATGGATACGCAGTATTTT.